The rows below give T cell receptor beta chains drawn from one sample of a study of shared clonotypes between healthy human individuals. Assay used: immunoSEQ multiplex PCR; TCRdb lists only in-frame clones, some missing. The table has around 510,000 clones, 90% to 96% seen once; the top ten hold about 0.068%. The sample was naive CD4+ T cells sorted from blood. The receptors were sampled from a woman aged 30 to 39 in good health. CDR3s include the opening cysteine and the closing phenylalanine or tryptophan. The D gene is left open where the match is weak. The size field is filled for only some rows; it gives once, few, many or a size class.

size,D,V,J,DNA,CDR3
.,.,TRBV20-1,TRBJ1-1,TGCAGTGCTACGGCGAACACTGAAGCTTTCTTT,CSATANTEAFF
.,.,TRBV4-2,TRBJ1-1,TGTGCCAGCAGCCTCCACGCTGGGCGGGCCGGAGAGAACACTGAAGCTTTCTTT,CASSLHAGRAGENTEAFF
.,.,TRBV7-8,TRBJ1-1,TGTGCCAGCAGCTTAAGGCGGAACACTGAAGCTTTCTTT,CASSLRRNTEAFF
.,.,TRBV27,TRBJ2-7,TGTGCCAGCAGACCTCCGACAGGAGAGCAGTACTTC,CASRPPTGEQYF
.,TRBD1,TRBV28,TRBJ2-7,TGTGCCAGCAGTTGGGACAGTCCCTCCTACGAGCAGTACTTC,CASSWDSPSYEQYF
.,TRBD2,TRBV27,TRBJ2-1,TGTGCCAGCAGTAAAACTAGCGGCCCCCTCTCAGATGAGCAGTTCTTC,CASSKTSGPLSDEQFF
once,TRBD1,TRBV27,TRBJ1-2,TGTGCCAGTAAAGACAGGGGAATCGGTGGCTACACCTTC,CASKDRGIGGYTF
.,.,TRBV5-1,TRBJ1-4,TGCGCCAGCAGCCCGGATGGGGGCCGGGCAGAAAAACTGTTTTTT,CASSPDGGRAEKLFF
.,.,TRBV5-1,TRBJ1-3,TGCGCCAGCAGCTTGGAGGTTTCTGGAAACACCATATATTTT,CASSLEVSGNTIYF
.,.,TRBV9,TRBJ1-5,TGTGCCAGCAGCCCTGACGGTAATAGCAATCAGCCCCAGCATTTT,CASSPDGNSNQPQHF
.,.,TRBV15,TRBJ2-7,TGTGCCACCAGCACCGACGTCGGGGCGATTTCCTACGAGCAGTACTTC,CATSTDVGAISYEQYF
once,TRBD2,TRBV30,TRBJ2-7,TGTGCCTTAGATACTAGCGTAACCACCTACGAGCAGTACTTC,CALDTSVTTYEQYF
.,TRBD2,TRBV28,TRBJ2-7,TGTGCCAGCAGGGGGACTAGCGGGAACATCTACGAGCAGTACTTC,CASRGTSGNIYEQYF
.,TRBD2,TRBV27,TRBJ2-2,TGTGCCAGCAGACCGGGGCTAGCGGGCACCGGGGAGCTGTTTTTT,CASRPGLAGTGELFF
.,.,TRBV10-3,TRBJ2-7,TGTGCCATCAGGGACGGGGCCAAGAGCTCCTACGAGCAGTACTTC,CAIRDGAKSSYEQYF
.,.,TRBV6-1,TRBJ2-7,TGTGCCAGCAGCACGGTAGGGGGTAAGGAGGAGCAGTACTTC,CASSTVGGKEEQYF
.,.,TRBV10-3,TRBJ2-5,TGTGCCATCAGTGAGTCAGAGGCCAAGCAAGAGACCCAGTACTTC,CAISESEAKQETQYF
.,TRBD1,TRBV10-3,TRBJ2-7,TGTGCCATCAGCGTAGGGGACAGGGACTCCTACGAGCAGTACTTC,CAISVGDRDSYEQYF
.,.,TRBV19,TRBJ2-5,TGTGCCAGTAGCCGTGCTTTGTACCAAGAGACCCAGTACTTC,CASSRALYQETQYF
.,TRBD1,TRBV19,TRBJ1-5,TGTGCCAGTAGAAACGTAGGGGGCTCAAGCAATCAGCCCCAGCATTTT,CASRNVGGSSNQPQHF
.,TRBD2,TRBV27,TRBJ2-1,TGTGCCAGCAGTTTATCGTGGGCTAGCGGTAATGAGCAGTTCTTC,CASSLSWASGNEQFF
.,.,TRBV7-2,TRBJ2-2,TGTGCCAGCAGCTTAGCCCAGCGAGGGAACACCGGGGAGCTGTTTTTT,CASSLAQRGNTGELFF
.,.,TRBV30,TRBJ1-6,TGTGCCGGACGACCCGGACCGGGCCTCAATTCACCCCTCCACTTT,CAGRPGPGLNSPLHF
.,.,TRBV7-2,TRBJ2-7,TGTGCCAGCAGCCCTGTCTACGAGCAGTACTTC,CASSPVYEQYF
.,.,TRBV30,TRBJ2-4,TGTGCCTGCGAGATATTAGCCAAAAACATTCAGTACTTC,CACEILAKNIQYF
.,.,TRBV27,TRBJ1-5,TGTGCCAGCAGTTTACCCCCCCAGACAGTTTATCAGCCCCAGCATTTT,CASSLPPQTVYQPQHF
.,.,TRBV5-4,TRBJ1-5,TGTGCCAGCAGCTTGGACAGAGATCAGCCCCAGCATTTT,CASSLDRDQPQHF
few,TRBD1,TRBV18,TRBJ1-5,TGTGCCAGCTCACCACGGACAGGTCCATCCAACCAGCCCCAGCATTTT,CASSPRTGPSNQPQHF
.,.,TRBV18,TRBJ1-4,TGTGCCAGCTCCCGCGGGGATAATGAAAAACTGTTTTTT,CASSRGDNEKLFF
.,TRBD2,TRBV5-5,TRBJ2-7,TGTGCCAGCAGACATGGCGGGAGACCCTACGAGCAGTACTTC,CASRHGGRPYEQYF
.,.,TRBV6-5,TRBJ2-3,TGTGCCAGCAGTTATGGCTTTAGGGGGGCAGATACGCAGTATTTT,CASSYGFRGADTQYF